This TCR beta chain emerged from a study of vaccination effects on CD4 cells after COVID-19. Sequencing used immunoSEQ multiplex PCR; TCRdb keeps in-frame clones, though not all of them. The sample lists approximately 70,000 clones; 75% to 85% were seen once. Points on this clone: Its antigen is not known.

There are 13 residues in the CDR3. V was clipped by 4 bases and J by 6 bases, with 12 bases between them. Germline V gives CDR1 KGHSH, CDR2 LQKENI. Prior to sequencing, the ViraFEST assay stimulated PBMC with viral peptide pools, which expanded the antigen-specific CD4+ T cells. Subsequent to less than eleven days of culture, CD4+ T cells were isolated. Participants got two doses of BNT162b2 or mRNA-1273 vaccine. The material was CD4+ T cells from PBMCs cultured with HCoV-229E spike peptides, obtained after COVID-19 vaccination. The receptor was derived from a human donor who received a COVID-19 vaccine. This chain uses TRBV18 with TRBJ1-2; D ambiguous. Here the CDR3 DNA reads TGTGCCAGCTCACGTGGGCGGGAGGATGGCTACACCTTC. Translating it yields CASSRGREDGYTF.